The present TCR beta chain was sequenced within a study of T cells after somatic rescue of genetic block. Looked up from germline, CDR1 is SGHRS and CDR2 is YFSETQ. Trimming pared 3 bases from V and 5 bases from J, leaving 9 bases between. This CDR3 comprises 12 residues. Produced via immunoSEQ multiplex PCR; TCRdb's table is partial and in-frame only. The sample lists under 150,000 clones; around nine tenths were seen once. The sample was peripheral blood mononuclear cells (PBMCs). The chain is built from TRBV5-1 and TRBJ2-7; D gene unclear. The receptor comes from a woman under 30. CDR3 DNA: TGCGCCAGCAGCTCGAGGATCCACGAGCAGTACTTC. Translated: CASSSRIHEQYF.